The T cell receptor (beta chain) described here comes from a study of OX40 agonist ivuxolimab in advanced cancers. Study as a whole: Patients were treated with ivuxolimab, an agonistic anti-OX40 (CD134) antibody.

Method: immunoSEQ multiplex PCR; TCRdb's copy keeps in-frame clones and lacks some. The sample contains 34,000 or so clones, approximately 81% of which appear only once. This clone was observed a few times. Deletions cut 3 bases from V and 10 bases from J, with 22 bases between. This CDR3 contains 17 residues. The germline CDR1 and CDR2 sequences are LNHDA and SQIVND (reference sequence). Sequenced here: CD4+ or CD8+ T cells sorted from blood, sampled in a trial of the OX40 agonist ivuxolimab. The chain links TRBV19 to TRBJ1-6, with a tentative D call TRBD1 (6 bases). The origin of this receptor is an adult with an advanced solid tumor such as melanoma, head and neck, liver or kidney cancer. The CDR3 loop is CASSMSGGQGLGSPLHF. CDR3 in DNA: TGTGCCAGTAGTATGTCTGGGGGCCAGGGTCTCGGGTCACCCCTCCACTTT.